The rows below give T cell receptor beta chains drawn from one sample of a study of shared clonotypes between healthy human individuals. Clones were read by immunoSEQ multiplex PCR, and TCRdb kept only the in-frame ones, dropping some. The sample lists roughly 2.6 million clones, 85% to 95% occurring once. The specimen sequenced was naive CD4+ T cells sorted from blood. The source of these receptors is a man between 18 and 29 years old in good health. CDR3s include the opening cysteine and the closing phenylalanine or tryptophan. Fields, in order: clone size, V gene, D gene, J gene, CDR3 DNA, CDR3 protein. D genes are given only for firm matches. Clone size is shown for a subset of rows, as once, few, many or a class of expanded clone.

-,TRBV5-1,-,TRBJ2-7,TGCGCCAGCAGCTTCGGCGTCAACTCCTACGAGCAGTACTTC,CASSFGVNSYEQYF
-,TRBV14,TRBD1,TRBJ1-1,TGTGCCAGCAGCCAAGTGCAGGGGGCGTACACTGAAGCTTTCTTT,CASSQVQGAYTEAFF
-,TRBV30,-,TRBJ1-2,TGTGCCTGGAACGGCAAAGCTAACTATGGCTACACCTTC,CAWNGKANYGYTF
-,TRBV4-1,-,TRBJ1-5,TGCGCCAGCAGCCGACTGCCCCAGCATTTT,CASSRLPQHF
once,TRBV7-2,-,TRBJ1-4,TGTGCCAGCAGCTCCTTACCCCCCCGCGATGAAAAACTGTTTTTT,CASSSLPPRDEKLFF
-,TRBV6-9,-,TRBJ1-1,TGTGCCAGCAGCCCCCTTAGGAGGGACACTGAAGCTTTCTTT,CASSPLRRDTEAFF
-,TRBV7-9,TRBD1,TRBJ1-2,TGTGCCAGCAGCTTAGCGCTCGAGGGGGCGTATGGCTACACCTTC,CASSLALEGAYGYTF
-,TRBV21-1,-,TRBJ2-7,TGTGCCAGCAACATTCCAGGACCCTCGGACTACGAGCAGTACTTC,CASNIPGPSDYEQYF
-,TRBV19,TRBD1,TRBJ2-5,TGTGCCAGTAGTATAGTTAGGGGGCGTCCACAAGAGACCCAGTACTTC,CASSIVRGRPQETQYF
-,TRBV6-5,TRBD1,TRBJ1-4,TGTGCCAGCAGGTTAACAGGGGCCGGAAAACTGTTTTTT,CASRLTGAGKLFF
-,TRBV2,-,TRBJ1-2,TGTGCCAGCAGAACAGGAATGCTAGGAGGCTACACCTTC,CASRTGMLGGYTF
-,TRBV6-5,TRBD2,TRBJ2-7,TGTGCCAGCAGTTACTTTACTAGCGGGACGAGGGAGCAGTACTTC,CASSYFTSGTREQYF
-,TRBV5-6,-,TRBJ1-2,TGTGCCAGCAGCCCACAGGACCGGTATGGCTACACCTTC,CASSPQDRYGYTF
-,TRBV27,-,TRBJ2-3,TGTGCCAGCAAGCCCCGGTGGGAGAGCCCTGATACGCAGTATTTT,CASKPRWESPDTQYF
-,TRBV19,-,TRBJ1-5,TGTGCCAGTAGTGGGGACCGCAATCAGCCCCAGCATTTT,CASSGDRNQPQHF
-,TRBV11-2,TRBD1,TRBJ1-1,TGTGCCAGCAGCTTAGTAGGGGGCGGGGGCACTGAAGCTTTCTTT,CASSLVGGGGTEAFF
few,TRBV11-2,-,TRBJ1-6,TGTGCCAGCAGCTTGGCAAAGAGTGGTTCACCCCTCCACTTT,CASSLAKSGSPLHF
-,TRBV28,-,TRBJ1-1,TGTGCCAGCAGCCCGCGTGGTCCAGCTTTCTTT,CASSPRGPAFF
-,TRBV6-5,-,TRBJ2-5,TGTGCCAGCAGTTACTCGAATAAGGGATTCGGAGAGACCCAGTACTTC,CASSYSNKGFGETQYF
-,TRBV28,TRBD2,TRBJ2-2,TGTGCCAGCAGTTTAGGTAGCGGGAGGGCCCGAGACGGGGAGCTGTTTTTT,CASSLGSGRARDGELFF
-,TRBV28,-,TRBJ1-6,TGTGCCAGCAGTTCAACAGGGATAGTCACCCTCCACTTT,CASSSTGIVTLHF
few,TRBV6-5,TRBD1,TRBJ2-7,TGTGCCAGCAGTTTAGGACAGGGATTGGACGAGCAGTACTTC,CASSLGQGLDEQYF
-,TRBV19,-,TRBJ2-1,TGTGCCAGTAGTATAGCTGGGCCAATGGGTGAGCAGTTCTTC,CASSIAGPMGEQFF
-,TRBV7-8,-,TRBJ1-2,TGTGCCAGCAGCCCCGGATGGGACTTTGGCTACACCTTC,CASSPGWDFGYTF
-,TRBV7-2,-,TRBJ1-2,TGTGCCAGCAGGCGATCGGACAGTCCCCATGGCTACACCTTC,CASRRSDSPHGYTF
-,TRBV4-1,-,TRBJ2-5,TGCGCCAGCAGCCGACTATTGGGGCTAGAGACCCAGTACTTC,CASSRLLGLETQYF
-,TRBV6-5,TRBD1,TRBJ1-2,TGTGCCAGCGGGAGGACAGGGGACTATGGCTACACCTTC,CASGRTGDYGYTF
-,TRBV9,TRBD1,TRBJ1-2,TGTGCCAGCAGCGTAGCAGGGACAGGGGACTATGGCTACACCTTC,CASSVAGTGDYGYTF
once,TRBV10-1,-,TRBJ2-7,TGCGCCAGTTCGCCCGGGACCTCCTACGAGCAGTACTTC,CASSPGTSYEQYF
-,TRBV5-8,TRBD1,TRBJ2-7,TGTGCCAGCAGCTCCCCCGGGTCGGGACAGGGGGTCTCCTACGAGCAGTACTTC,CASSSPGSGQGVSYEQYF
-,TRBV2,TRBD1,TRBJ2-3,TGTGCCAGCAGTGACAGGGGGACAGATACGCAGTATTTT,CASSDRGTDTQYF
-,TRBV10-3,TRBD2,TRBJ2-1,TGTGCCATCAGCCTTCGATGGACTAGCGGGAGGGCCGCGAATGAGCAGTTCTTC,CAISLRWTSGRAANEQFF
once,TRBV7-9,TRBD2,TRBJ2-3,TGTGCCAGCAGCTTTGGGACTAGCGGGCTCAGCACAGATACGCAGTATTTT,CASSFGTSGLSTDTQYF
-,TRBV6-6,-,TRBJ2-1,TGTGCCCACCCGGGTGAGCAGTTCTTC,CAHPGEQFF
-,TRBV28,-,TRBJ2-7,TGTGCCAGCAGCCCCCTCGGTGCCAGAGTGGGCGAGCAGTACTTC,CASSPLGARVGEQYF
-,TRBV7-9,TRBD2,TRBJ2-3,TGTGCCAGCAGCTTAGGCGGGGGAGGCACAGATACGCAGTATTTT,CASSLGGGGTDTQYF
-,TRBV27,-,TRBJ2-7,TGTGCCAGCAGTTTATTCGGGAGCTACGAGCAGTACTTC,CASSLFGSYEQYF
-,TRBV19,-,TRBJ1-2,TGTGCCAGTAGCGCTTCCGGGACGGGCTATGGCTACACCTTC,CASSASGTGYGYTF
-,TRBV7-8,-,TRBJ2-3,TGTGCCAGCAGCTTAGAATACGGGGGCGCAGATACGCAGTATTTT,CASSLEYGGADTQYF
-,TRBV5-1,-,TRBJ2-1,TGCGCCACCAGCCAGGGGAGCTACAATGAGCAGTTCTTC,CATSQGSYNEQFF
-,TRBV25-1,-,TRBJ1-1,TGTGCCAGCAGAACAGGGACTGAAGCTTTCTTT,CASRTGTEAFF
-,TRBV11-2,TRBD2,TRBJ2-7,TGTGCCAGCAGCCCGGATCGGGGGGGATTCTACGAGCAGTACTTC,CASSPDRGGFYEQYF
-,TRBV7-2,TRBD1,TRBJ2-7,TGTGCCAGCAGCAGGGGGCGAGGGTCCTACGAGCAGTACTTC,CASSRGRGSYEQYF
-,TRBV5-1,-,TRBJ2-7,TGCGCCAGCAGCCAGACACCCGGCGGCGAGCAGTACTTC,CASSQTPGGEQYF
-,TRBV5-1,TRBD2,TRBJ2-7,TGCGCCAGCAGCTTGACTAGCGGGATTAGGGCCTCCTACGAGCAGTACTTC,CASSLTSGIRASYEQYF
-,TRBV7-7,-,TRBJ2-1,TGTGCTAGCAGCCCCCCGTTCGAGCGGCAGATCAATGAGCAGTTCTTC,CASSPPFERQINEQFF
-,TRBV15,-,TRBJ1-3,TGTGCCACCAGCGGACAGGGAAACACCATATATTTT,CATSGQGNTIYF
-,TRBV7-9,TRBD2,TRBJ2-1,TGTGCCAGCAGCTTGGGCAGTTTAGCGGGAGTTACGTCCTACAATGAGCAGTTCTTC,CASSLGSLAGVTSYNEQFF
-,TRBV6-5,-,TRBJ2-5,TGTGCCAGCAGTTACTTACGGGGATTCCAAGAGACCCAGTACTTC,CASSYLRGFQETQYF
-,TRBV15,-,TRBJ2-3,TGTGCCACCAGCAGAGGTCAGAGCACAGATACGCAGTATTTT,CATSRGQSTDTQYF
-,TRBV5-1,-,TRBJ1-2,TGCGCCAGCAGCTTGGAGGCCGGTCGATATGGCTACACCTTC,CASSLEAGRYGYTF